This T cell receptor beta chain is drawn from a study of T-cell memory formation after mild COVID-19. The sample holds a few counts of this clonotype. CDR3 length equals 12 residues. Germline loops: CDR1 MGHDK, CDR2 SYGVNS. V lost 5 bases to trimming and J lost 7 bases, with 12 bases between them. TCRdb re-analysed the 5' RACE reads in MiXCR, keeping a single row per CDR3 protein. The sample includes roughly 600,000 distinct CDR3 sequences, 15% to 20% of them seen just once. The origin of this receptor is an adult woman who had mild COVID-19 (a few samples of this study predate the infection). Cell type and time point are not known. The chain uses TRBV25-1 and TRBJ2-7; D gene unclear. Sequencing used PBMCs or a T cell subset sorted from them (not recorded which). The CDR3 loop reads CASSSRQLEQYF. The CDR3 region has the DNA TGTGCCAGCAGTTCCCGCCAGCTTGAGCAGTACTTC.